Listed here is a single T cell receptor (beta chain). Its antigen remains unknown. The record originates from a study of CD8 T cells in ankylosing spondylitis. Broader study findings: As reported, disease-linked clones showed significant enrichment in matched ankylosing spondylitis synovial fluid. Reactive arthritis synovial fluid and blood previously showed some of these motif variants.

A quantitative 5'-RACE method, one with molecular barcodes, was used to make TCR beta libraries. TCRdb reprocessed the 5' RACE reads via MiXCR and lists one record per CDR3 protein. In the table there are 300,000 to 350,000 distinct CDR3 sequences, about 15% of which are singletons. This TCR came from a male donor with ankylosing spondylitis or in good health (not recorded which). The sample taken for sequencing was blood, either unsorted or a sorted T cell fraction (not recorded which).

DNA for the CDR3: TGTGCCAGCAGCCTAGGGGGTAGTGGGTCCTACAATGAGCAGTTCTTC. Translated, it gives CASSLGGSGSYNEQFF. The chain couples TRBV14 to TRBJ2-1; the D gene is possibly TRBD1 (6 bases). CDR1 is SGHDN and CDR2 is FVKESK in the germline V gene. The CDR3 loop spans 16 amino acids. The V end lost 4 bases, the J end lost 1 base, and 14 bases lay between the germline ends. Variable domain in full (rest from reference TRBV14 and TRBJ2-1): EAGVTQFPSHSVIEKGQTVTLRCDPISGHDNLYWYRRVMGKEIKFLLHFVKESKQDESGMPNNRFLAERTGGTYSTLKVQPAELEDSGVYFCASSLGGSGSYNEQFFGPGTRLTVL.